This T cell receptor beta chain was documented in a study of T cells in Graves' hyperthyroidism and ophthalmopathy (dated by TCRdb to between 2017 and 2020). The study in broad terms: Peripheral blood was collected at initial diagnosis, before any treatment. To identify distinguishing TCR V-J signatures, a discovery cohort of 90 to 100 patients was used, comprising some 45 with Graves' ophthalmopathy and 57 with stable Graves' hyperthyroidism. Prospective prediction of ophthalmopathy was tested in an independent validation cohort of some 19 hyperthyroidism patients and 17 patients who later progressed to ophthalmopathy. For training and testing, the 100 patients in the discovery cohort were randomly divided in a 7:3 ratio. Thyroid tissue and blood T-cell repertoires from more than 5 Graves' hyperthyroidism patients were also compared in the study. After blood sampling, hyperthyroidism patients were treated with methimazole at a starting dose of 30 mg daily, and ophthalmopathy patients were treated with high-dose intravenous methylprednisolone. The paper reports TCR Vbeta CDR3 sequencing of roughly 140 peripheral blood samples: fewer than 50 ophthalmopathy, 75 to 80 hyperthyroidism and approximately 17 progressor patients. The paper as a whole reports these results and caveats: In cross-validation, a model built on a 13 V-J signature told ophthalmopathy apart from stable hyperthyroidism with approximately 91% sensitivity and around 81% specificity, and in testing the same model reached 80%/75%. In validation, progression to ophthalmopathy was predicted by the model with roughly 69% sensitivity and 72% to 85% specificity, a median of approximately 6.5 months before onset. Most expanded thyroid clonotypes (frequency above 0.001) were also detected in blood, a finding suggesting that blood repertoires may reflect thyroid immune responses. No statistical method was used to fix the sample size in advance, and group allocation was not hidden from the investigators.

The CDR3 sequence holds 15 residues, the cysteine and phenylalanine included. The read is trimmed to its CDR3 DNA, 45 bases read in frame from base 1. Turning to this clonotype: Its antigen has not been determined. This may arise from a read error, as a much more abundant clone is one base away.

In the ophthalmopathy patients, disease was moderately to severely active, with a Clinical Activity Score of 3 or more, a NOSPECS grade of 4 or more, and a duration of less than 3 months. The study excluded patients with uncontrolled infections, other autoimmune diseases, pregnancy or lactation. Clinical symptoms, serum thyroxine and TRAb, thyroid ultrasound, and orbital computed tomography formed the basis for the diagnoses. PBMCs were separated from 10 ml of fresh peripheral blood using Ficoll-Paque density gradient centrifugation. Trizol reagent was used to extract total RNA, and RNA quality was then checked on an Agilent 2100 Bioanalyzer. The TCR beta CDR3 regions were amplified from RNA transcripts. The first round of RT-PCR for the TCR CDR3 was performed with the HTBI primer set and the Qiagen OneStep RT-PCR kit. Libraries were constructed in a second round of multiplex PCR, after which size selection and purification were performed. Sequencing of the libraries was done on an Illumina HiSeq2000 using paired-end 100 bp reads. The paper's processing steps were these. Raw data were processed with SOAPnuke, discarding reads with adapters, uncalled bases, mean Phred below 15, or no exact constant-primer or identifier match. High-quality paired reads were merged with COPE v1.2.5, and unique nucleotide sequences were defined as clonotypes. MiTCR v1.1 was used to align clonotypes to the IMGT TRBV, TRBD and TRBJ reference segments. The analysis included only V-J combinations with a frequency above 0.0001, which together covered roughly 99% of the repertoires. The TCS score was defined as F50 (clonal expansion) divided by E x V (chaos), with BLOSUM62-based TCRdist calculated between CDR3 peptides within each V-J. Welch's t-statistics and random forest reduced roughly 530 V-J features to 13, which were used in a naive Bayes classifier (R e1071). In TCRdb, the public reads were trimmed at Q25 with fastp and aligned with MiXCR, with productive beta chains retained. Entries are consolidated by CDR3 protein sequence, retaining the most common genes and DNA. The V and J calls and clone size come from TCRdb's table, not from the authors' own analysis. The sample yields 350,000 or so distinct CDR3 sequences; around a sixth were counted once. The ten largest clones add up to 15% to 18% of the sample.

The sequence was obtained from a woman aged 40 to 49 with Graves' ophthalmopathy. Sequenced material: blood. The rearranged segments are TRBV12-3 or TRBV12-4 and TRBJ1-1; TRBD1 is perhaps the D gene, given 5 matching bases. The CDR3 loop reads CVTSDPGTGSTEAFF. The base sequence is TGTGTCACCAGTGATCCCGGGACGGGGAGCACTGAAGCTTTCTTT.